This T cell receptor beta chain was captured in a study of OX40 agonist ivuxolimab in advanced cancers. Study context: Ivuxolimab is a fully human IgG2 antibody that activates OX40 (CD134). Regarding the study as a whole: Researchers did not determine the expanded peripheral T cells' antigen specificity.

Libraries were prepared by immunoSEQ multiplex PCR; TCRdb keeps only in-frame clonotypes and omits some of them. The sample consists of about 93,000 clones, roughly 94% of them appearing once. The CDR3 extends over 15 amino acids. V gave up 5 bases and J gave up 6 bases; unmatched junction bases: 10. CDR1 is LGHNA and CDR2 is YNFKEQ in the germline V gene. Turning to this clone: Its cognate antigen is unknown.

The specimen comprised CD4+ or CD8+ T cells sorted from blood, sampled in a trial of the OX40 agonist ivuxolimab. V is TRBV4-2 and J is TRBJ2-1; 7 bases align to TRBD2. This clonotype was obtained from an adult with an advanced solid tumor such as melanoma, head and neck, liver or kidney cancer. CDR3 DNA: TGTGCCAGCAGCTTTCTAGCGGACTCGGGCAATGAGCAGTTCTTC. Translating gives CASSFLADSGNEQFF.